The source of this T cell receptor beta chain is a study of blood T cells in healthy people across ages. Study-wide background: In model experiments, template switching was able to capture about one barcoded beta molecule for every two T cells that were present.

A second PCR of about 6 to 12 cycles used a sample-barcoded 5' primer and a J-beta primer mix. A template-switch adaptor containing 12 random nucleotides labeled each cDNA molecule. TCRdb called the 5' RACE reads again in MiXCR, with one record for every CDR3 protein. The repertoire holds about 650,000 distinct CDR3 sequences, with 32% as singletons. Germline V gene data show CDR1 as SGHTA and CDR2 as FQGNSA. The CDR3 is 14 residues long. The chain is built from TRBV7-2 and TRBJ2-4; D call uncertain. TRBJ2-7 matches the DNA end more closely, so the J call is doubtful. The TCR originated in a woman older than 75 in good health. Sequenced input: blood. The CDR3 here is CASSLVLPRGEQYF. The CDR3 DNA reads as TGTGCCAGCAGCTTAGTTCTACCGCGTGGCGAGCAGTACTTC.